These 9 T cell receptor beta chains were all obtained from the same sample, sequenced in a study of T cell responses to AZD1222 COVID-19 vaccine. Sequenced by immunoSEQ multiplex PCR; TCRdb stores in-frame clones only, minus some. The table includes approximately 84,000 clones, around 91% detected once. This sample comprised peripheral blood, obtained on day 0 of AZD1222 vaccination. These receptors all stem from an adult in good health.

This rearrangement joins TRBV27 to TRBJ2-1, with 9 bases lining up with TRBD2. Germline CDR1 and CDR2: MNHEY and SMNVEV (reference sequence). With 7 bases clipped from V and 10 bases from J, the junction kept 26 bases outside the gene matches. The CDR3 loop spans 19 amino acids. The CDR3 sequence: CASTGLGPSGTRREGEQFF. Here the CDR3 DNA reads TGTGCCAGCACAGGTCTGGGGCCTTCGGGAACTAGGCGGGAGGGCGAGCAGTTCTTC.

CDR3 loop: CASSLYRNAPLEQYF. The CDR3 DNA reads as TGTGCCAGCAGCTTGTACCGAAACGCCCCTCTCGAGCAGTACTTC. V usage is TRBV5-6 and J usage is TRBJ2-7; D gene unclear. Deletions cut 1 base from V and 6 bases from J, with 17 bases between. CDR1 is SGHDT and CDR2 is YYEEEE in the germline V gene. This CDR3 has 15 amino acids.

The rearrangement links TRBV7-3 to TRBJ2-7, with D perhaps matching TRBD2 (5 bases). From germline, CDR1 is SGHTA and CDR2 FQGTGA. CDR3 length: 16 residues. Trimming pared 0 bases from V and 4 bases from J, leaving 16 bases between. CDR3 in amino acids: CASSLTVASFQYEQYF. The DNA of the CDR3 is TGTGCCAGCAGCTTAACTGTAGCTAGCTTTCAATACGAGCAGTACTTC.

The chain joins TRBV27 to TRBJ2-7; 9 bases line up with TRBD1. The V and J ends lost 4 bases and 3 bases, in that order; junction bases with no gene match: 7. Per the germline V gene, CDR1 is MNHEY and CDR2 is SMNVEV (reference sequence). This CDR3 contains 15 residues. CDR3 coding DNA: TGTGCCAGCAGTTCCGGGACAGGGACTATCTACGAGCAGTACTTC. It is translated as CASSSGTGTIYEQYF.

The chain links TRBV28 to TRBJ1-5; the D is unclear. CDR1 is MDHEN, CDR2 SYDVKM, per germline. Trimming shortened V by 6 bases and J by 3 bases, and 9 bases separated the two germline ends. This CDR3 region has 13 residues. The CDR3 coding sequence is TGTGCCAGCAGACCATGGTCCAATCAGCCCCAGCATTTT. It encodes CASRPWSNQPQHF. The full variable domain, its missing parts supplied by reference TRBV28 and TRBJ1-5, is DVKVTQSSRYLVKRTGEKVFLECVQDMDHENMFWYRQDPGLGLRLIYFSYDVKMKEKGDIPEGYSVSREKKERFSLILESASTNQTSMYLCASRPWSNQPQHFGDGTRLSIL.

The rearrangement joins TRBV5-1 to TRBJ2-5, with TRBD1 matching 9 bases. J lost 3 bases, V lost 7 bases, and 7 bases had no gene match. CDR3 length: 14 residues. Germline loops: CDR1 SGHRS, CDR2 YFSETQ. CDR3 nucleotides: TGCGCCAGCGCCGAATGGACAGGGGAAGAGACCCAGTACTTC. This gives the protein CASAEWTGEETQYF.

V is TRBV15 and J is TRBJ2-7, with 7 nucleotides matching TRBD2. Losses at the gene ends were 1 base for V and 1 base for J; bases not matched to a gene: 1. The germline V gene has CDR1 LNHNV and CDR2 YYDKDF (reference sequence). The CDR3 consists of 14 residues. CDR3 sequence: CATSRGGGSYEQYF. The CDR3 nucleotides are TGTGCCACCAGCAGAGGGGGGGGATCCTACGAGCAGTACTTC.

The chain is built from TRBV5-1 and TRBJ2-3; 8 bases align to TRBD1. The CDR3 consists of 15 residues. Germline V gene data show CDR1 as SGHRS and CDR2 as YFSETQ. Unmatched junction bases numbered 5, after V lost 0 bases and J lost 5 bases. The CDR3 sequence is CASSLGAGGLDTQYF. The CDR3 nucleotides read TGCGCCAGCAGCTTGGGGGCAGGGGGCCTAGATACGCAGTATTTT.

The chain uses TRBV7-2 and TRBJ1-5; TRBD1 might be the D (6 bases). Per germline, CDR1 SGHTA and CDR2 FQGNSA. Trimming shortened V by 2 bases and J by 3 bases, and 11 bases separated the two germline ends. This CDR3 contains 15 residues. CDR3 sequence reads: CASSLSPGANQPQHF. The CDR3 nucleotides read TGTGCCAGCAGCTTAAGCCCAGGGGCCAATCAGCCCCAGCATTTT.